Listed below are T cell receptor beta chains from one sample, sequenced in a study of CD8+CD57+ T cells in acquired aplastic anemia. In TCRdb, the reads were re-called with MiXCR into one record per CDR3 protein. The profile shows about 220,000 distinct CDR3 sequences, 30% to 40% of them singletons. The sequencing sample was made of sorted CD4+, CD8+, or CD8+CD57+ T cells (not recorded which) from PBMCs. These receptors all come from a human donor in good health, serving as a control. CDR3s include the opening cysteine and the closing phenylalanine or tryptophan. Fields, in order: V gene, D gene, clone size, J gene, CDR3 protein, CDR3 DNA. The D gene is left open where the match is weak. Clone sizes are given selectively: once, few, many, or a class where the clone is expanded.

TRBV24-1	-	-	TRBJ1-1	CATSDRRGYLAFF	TGTGCCACCAGTGACCGCCGGGGGTATTTGGCTTTCTTT
TRBV30	-	-	TRBJ1-5	CAWSGGFVGQRGEPQHF	TGTGCCTGGAGTGGGGGCTTTGTCGGACAGCGGGGGGAGCCCCAGCATTTT
TRBV29-1	TRBD2	many	TRBJ2-3	CSVDASGGTDTQYF	TGCAGCGTGGACGCGAGCGGGGGCACAGATACGCAGTATTTT
TRBV20-1	-	-	TRBJ1-1	CSAGRGAAEALF	TGCAGTGCTGGGCGGGGGGCCGCTGAAGCTCTCTTT
TRBV2	TRBD1	-	TRBJ2-7	CASGGGTGVSYEQYF	TGTGCCAGCGGGGGCGGGACAGGGGTTTCCTACGAGCAGTACTTC
TRBV20-1	TRBD2	-	TRBJ2-5	CSATSGLAGGPGETQYF	TGCAGTGCTACGTCGGGACTAGCGGGGGGGCCGGGGGAGACCCAGTACTTC
TRBV6-1	-	-	TRBJ1-2	CASRHDGSDYGYTF	TGTGCCAGCAGGCACGACGGATCGGATTATGGCTACACCTTC
TRBV7-2	-	many	TRBJ2-5	CASSLQTSSGETQYF	TGTGCCAGCAGCTTACAAACTAGCTCCGGCGAGACCCAGTACTTC
TRBV4-2	TRBD2	few	TRBJ2-7	CASSQDPVGGLIYEQYF	TGTGCCAGCAGCCAAGACCCCGTTGGGGGACTAATCTACGAGCAGTACTTC
TRBV29-1	-	many	TRBJ1-4	CSVEGVANEKLFF	TGCAGCGTTGAGGGGGTGGCTAATGAAAAACTGTTTTTT
TRBV12-3/TRBV12-4	TRBD2	many	TRBJ2-7	CASSLAGVSYEQYF	TGTGCCAGCTCGCTAGCGGGGGTGTCCTACGAGCAGTACTTC
TRBV19	TRBD1	many	TRBJ1-1	CASQRTGVVEAFF	TGTGCCAGCCAAAGGACAGGGGTAGTTGAAGCTTTCTTT
TRBV7-3	TRBD1	many	TRBJ1-1	CASSSGGNTEAFF	TGTGCCAGCAGCTCAGGGGGGAACACTGAAGCTTTCTTT
TRBV12-3/TRBV12-4	TRBD1	many	TRBJ1-2	CASSSGQLNYGYTF	TGTGCCAGCAGTTCGGGACAGCTTAACTATGGCTACACCTTC
TRBV7-9	-	many	TRBJ1-4	CASSQDPKLFF	TGTGCCAGCAGCCAGGATCCAAAACTGTTTTTT
TRBV29-1	TRBD1	many	TRBJ1-1	CSAVQGARTEAFF	TGCAGCGCTGTACAGGGGGCGAGGACTGAAGCTTTCTTT
TRBV15	TRBD1	-	TRBJ1-5	CATSSHGQGALGAQHF	TGTGCCACCAGCAGCCATGGACAGGGGGCCTTAGGAGCCCAGCATTTT
TRBV5-5	-	-	TRBJ1-4	CASSSLGGTNEKLFF	TGTGCCAGCAGCTCCCTCGGAGGAACTAATGAAAAACTGTTTTTT
TRBV30	TRBD1	-	TRBJ1-5	CAWSRGQGVGGNQPQHF	TGTGCCTGGAGTCGGGGACAGGGGGTAGGAGGCAATCAGCCCCAGCATTTT
TRBV20-1	TRBD2	-	TRBJ2-7	CSVPLRLAGAPSYEQYF	TGCAGTGTCCCACTGCGGCTAGCGGGGGCTCCCTCCTACGAGCAGTACTTC
TRBV7-9	-	many	TRBJ2-1	CASSTQTASSYNEQFF	TGTGCCAGCAGCACACAGACAGCTAGCTCCTACAATGAGCAGTTCTTC
TRBV19	TRBD2	-	TRBJ2-5	CASSPRGAGNQETQYF	TGTGCCAGTAGTCCCCGGGGAGCGGGGAACCAAGAGACCCAGTACTTC
TRBV19	TRBD1	many	TRBJ1-2	CASSIGTGYGYTF	TGTGCCAGTAGTATCGGGACAGGCTATGGCTACACCTTC
TRBV10-3	TRBD1	-	TRBJ1-2	CAISEVGQGSSGYTF	TGTGCCATCAGTGAAGTGGGACAGGGGTCGTCTGGCTACACCTTC